This TCR beta chain is from a study of cytomegalovirus exposure and HLA in healthy donors. Findings and caveats of the study: The authors reported that TCR beta sequences could predict HLA-A and HLA-B alleles. These predictions were accurate for most subjects in the first cohort. Per published reports, the classifier diagnosed cytomegalovirus status with high specificity and sensitivity.

Comment on this clone: Its matching antigen is unknown.

CDR3 length: 14 amino acids. Germline-derived CDR1 and CDR2 are SNHLY and FYNNEI. The V end lost 3 bases, the J end lost 0 bases, and 8 bases lay between the germline ends. The PCR was carried out with 60 Vbeta primers and 13 Jbeta primers. Libraries were prepared by immunoSEQ multiplex PCR; TCRdb keeps only in-frame clonotypes and omits some of them. Of roughly 150,000 clones listed, less than 90% are singletons. The sequence was collected from a man aged 25 to 40 in good health and CMV-seronegative. The V call is TRBV2, the J call TRBJ1-2; D unresolved. Specimen: PBMCs. The DNA for the CDR3 is TGTGCCAGCAGTGATCCGTCTGCTAACTATGGCTACACCTTC. Translation: CASSDPSANYGYTF.